This TCR beta chain was captured by sequencing in a study of spatial heterogeneity in lung cancer. As for the study in general: Alpha-chain sequences were consistently detected less often than beta-chain sequences. Raw sequencing reads included, on average, more than 9.5 appearances of each unique TCR and UMI combination.

This sample's time point: sample taken at primary tumor resection. The input material, whole RNA from tumor, nontumor lung or frozen PBMC, was sequenced unsorted. Samples were obtained from roughly 65 donors, all untreated early-stage non-small cell lung cancer patients. This clonotype was seen at least ten times. The antigen is undetermined. TCRdb re-called the 5' RACE reads with MiXCR, one entry per CDR3 protein. In the table there are approximately 90,000 distinct CDR3 sequences, over 8.5% of which are singletons. Points from the study as a whole: Ubiquitous expanded tumor TCRs were observed in blood more at resection than follow-up.

Looked up from germline, CDR1 is SQVTM and CDR2 is ANQGSEA. V was trimmed by 7 bases and J by 5 bases, leaving 14 bases between them. This CDR3 spans 13 amino acids. The sample here was PBMCs, taken at surgery. V is TRBV29-1 and J is TRBJ2-2; possibly TRBD2 for D (5 bases). This TCR came from a male donor with early-stage non-small cell lung cancer. CDR3 DNA: TGCAGCGCTTTGCCCTCGGGGACCGGGGAGCTGTTTTTT. This sequence encodes CSALPSGTGELFF.